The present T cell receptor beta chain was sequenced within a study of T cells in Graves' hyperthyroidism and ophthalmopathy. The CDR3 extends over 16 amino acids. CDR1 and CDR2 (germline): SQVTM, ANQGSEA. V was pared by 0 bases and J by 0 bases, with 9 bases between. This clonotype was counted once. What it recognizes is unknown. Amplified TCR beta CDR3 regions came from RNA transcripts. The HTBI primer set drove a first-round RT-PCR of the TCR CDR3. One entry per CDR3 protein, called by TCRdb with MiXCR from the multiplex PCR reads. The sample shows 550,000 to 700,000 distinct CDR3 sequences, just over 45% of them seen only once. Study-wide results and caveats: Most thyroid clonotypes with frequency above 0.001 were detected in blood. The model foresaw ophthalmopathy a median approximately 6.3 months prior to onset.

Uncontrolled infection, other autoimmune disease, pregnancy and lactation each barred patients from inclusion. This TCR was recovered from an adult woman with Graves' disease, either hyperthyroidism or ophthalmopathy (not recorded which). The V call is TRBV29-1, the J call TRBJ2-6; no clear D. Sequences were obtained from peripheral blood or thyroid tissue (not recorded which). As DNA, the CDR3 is TGCAGCGTTGAAGATACCAAGGGCTCTGGGGCCAACGTCCTGACTTTC. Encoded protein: CSVEDTKGSGANVLTF.